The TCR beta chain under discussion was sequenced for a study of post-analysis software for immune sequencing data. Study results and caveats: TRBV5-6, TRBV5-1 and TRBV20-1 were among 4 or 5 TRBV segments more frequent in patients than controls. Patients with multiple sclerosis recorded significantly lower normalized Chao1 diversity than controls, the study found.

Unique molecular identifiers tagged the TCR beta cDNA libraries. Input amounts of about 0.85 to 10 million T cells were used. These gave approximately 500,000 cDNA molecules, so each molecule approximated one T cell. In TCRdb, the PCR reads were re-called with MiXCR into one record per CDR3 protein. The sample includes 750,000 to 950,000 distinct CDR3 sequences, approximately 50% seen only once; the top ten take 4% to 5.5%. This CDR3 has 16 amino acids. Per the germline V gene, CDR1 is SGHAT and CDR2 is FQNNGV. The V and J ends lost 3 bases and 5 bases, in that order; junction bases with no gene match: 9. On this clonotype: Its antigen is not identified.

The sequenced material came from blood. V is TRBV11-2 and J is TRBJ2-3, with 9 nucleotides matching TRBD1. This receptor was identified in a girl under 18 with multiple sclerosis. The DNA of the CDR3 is TGTGCCAGCAGCTTCCTCGGACAGGGGAGGAAAGATACGCAGTATTTT. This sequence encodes CASSFLGQGRKDTQYF.